This T cell receptor beta chain was sequenced for a study of cytomegalovirus exposure and HLA in healthy donors. Findings of the study overall: Most TCR sequences showed up rarely, but some public TCRs showed up in many donors. In vitro experiments confirmed that three CMV-associated chains were specific for CMV antigens.

Concerning this clone itself: What it binds is unknown.

CDR3 length equals 14 residues. J was trimmed by 9 bases and V by 5 bases; bases with no gene match: 8. Germline loops: CDR1 MNHEY, CDR2 SVGAGI. Produced via immunoSEQ multiplex PCR; TCRdb's table is partial and in-frame only. The table lists 60,000 to 85,000 clones, 94% of them singletons. The sequencing input was PBMCs. The TCR sequence derives from a young man in good health and CMV-seropositive. This sequence joins TRBV6-5 and TRBJ2-1; the match to TRBD2 covers 9 bases. CDR3 DNA: TGTGCCAGCAGTGAAGTTAGCGGGAGCTCTGAGCAGTTCTTC. It translates to CASSEVSGSSEQFF.